The 15 T cell receptor beta chains below were found in one sample sequenced in a study of OX40 agonist ivuxolimab in advanced cancers. Using immunoSEQ multiplex PCR, the repertoire was profiled, and TCRdb retains in-frame clones only, with some absent. Counted here are fewer than 80,000 clones, just over 85% occurring once; the ten biggest clones make up roughly 0.75%. The source material was CD4+ or CD8+ T cells sorted from blood, sampled in a trial of the OX40 agonist ivuxolimab. All receptors come from an adult with an advanced solid tumor such as melanoma, head and neck, liver or kidney cancer.

The chain employs TRBV7-8 and TRBJ1-2, with D perhaps TRBD1 (6 bases). The CDR3 runs to 15 residues. Germline V gives CDR1 SGHVS, CDR2 FQNEAQ. V was pared by 1 base and J by 7 bases, with 16 bases between. Here the CDR3 reads CASSLVGPGAVGYTF. DNA for the CDR3: TGTGCCAGCAGCTTAGTCGGGCCAGGGGCGGTTGGCTACACCTTC.

The rearrangement uses TRBV15 and TRBJ2-7; 9 bases agree with TRBD2. Trimming took 5 bases from V and 0 from J; bases not matched to a gene: 5. From germline, CDR1 is LNHNV and CDR2 YYDKDF (reference sequence). The CDR3 consists of 15 residues. CDR3 nucleotides: TGTGCCACCAGCTCCCAAGCGGGAGGCTCCTACGAGCAGTACTTC. This sequence encodes CATSSQAGGSYEQYF.

This clone was counted between two and nine times. The chain employs TRBV5-6 and TRBJ1-1; D unclear. V lost 0 bases to trimming and J lost 1 base, with 13 bases between them. CDR1 SGHDT and CDR2 YYEEEE come from the germline V gene. The CDR3 has 16 residues. The CDR3 loop reads CASSLGKGPSNTEAFF. CDR3 coding DNA: TGTGCCAGCAGCTTGGGAAAGGGCCCCTCGAACACTGAAGCTTTCTTT.

This sequence joins TRBV5-4 and TRBJ2-6, with TRBD1 as a possible D gene (5 bases). The V end lost 6 bases, the J end lost 1 base, and 11 bases lay between the germline ends. Germline CDR1 SGHNT, CDR2 YYREEE (reference sequence). The length of the CDR3 is 15 residues. Here the CDR3 reads CASTLQDSGANVLTF. CDR3 nucleotides: TGTGCCAGCACCTTACAGGATTCTGGGGCCAACGTCCTGACTTTC.

The chain combines TRBV9 with TRBJ2-7, with 7 bases aligning to TRBD1. The CDR3 is made up of 13 amino acids. Trimming cost V 0 bases and J 6 bases; bases outside gene matches: 3. The germline V gene has CDR1 SGDLS and CDR2 YYNGEE. The DNA of the CDR3 is TGTGCCAGCAGCGTAGGACAGGGAACCGAGCAGTACTTC. Translating gives CASSVGQGTEQYF.

This chain joins TRBV6-5 and TRBJ1-1, with a possible D match to TRBD1 (5 bases). V lost 1 base and J lost 3, with 12 bases in between. The germline V gene encodes CDR1 MNHEY and CDR2 SVGAGI. The CDR3 loop spans 15 amino acids. CDR3 loop: CASSYFLGRDTEAFF. DNA for the CDR3: TGTGCCAGCAGTTACTTTCTGGGACGGGACACTGAAGCTTTCTTT.

V usage is TRBV10-3 and J usage is TRBJ1-4, with TRBD1 identical over 11 bases. The length of the CDR3 is 14 residues. Unmatched junction bases numbered 8, after V lost 10 bases and J lost 7 bases. Per germline, CDR1 ENHRY and CDR2 SYGVKD. CDR3 bases: TGTGCCAGCCGGACAGGGGGCGCGGGTGAAAAACTGTTTTTT. It yields the protein CASRTGGAGEKLFF.

V gene TRBV5-1 combines with J gene TRBJ2-3; D remains ambiguous. This CDR3 region has 14 residues. CDR1 is SGHRS and CDR2 is YFSETQ in the germline V gene. Trimming shortened V by 1 base and J by 0 bases, and 6 bases separated the two germline ends. CDR3 bases: TGCGCCAGCAGCTTGTACCAAAGCACAGATACGCAGTATTTT. Protein sequence: CASSLYQSTDTQYF.

This chain links TRBV19 with TRBJ1-3; 8 nucleotides align to TRBD1. Germline loops: CDR1 LNHDA, CDR2 SQIVND (reference sequence). The junction had 10 bases not matched to a gene; V was cut back by 6 bases and J by 0 bases. The CDR3 is made up of 17 amino acids. For the CDR3, the DNA is TGTGCCAGTAGAACCGTGCTGGACAGGGCCTCTGGAAACACCATATATTTT. This gives the protein CASRTVLDRASGNTIYF.

This chain joins TRBV7-2 and TRBJ2-7, with 7 bases fitting TRBD1. CDR3 size: 13 residues. V trimming: 5 bases; J trimming: 6 bases; junction bases outside the gene matches: 7. The germline CDR1 and CDR2 sequences are SGHTA and FQGNSA. In DNA, the CDR3 is TGTGCCAGCAGCCCCCAGACAGGGTTCGAGCAGTACTTC. Its translation is CASSPQTGFEQYF.

The chain combines TRBV30 with TRBJ1-4; 7 positions match TRBD1. The trim removed 4 bases at V and 4 bases at J, leaving 9 bases unmatched. Germline V gene data show CDR1 as GTSNPN and CDR2 as SVGIG (reference sequence). The CDR3 covers 15 residues. In nucleotides, the CDR3 is TGTGCCTGGATGCGGCAGGGGGATTATAATGAAAAACTGTTTTTT. Its translation: CAWMRQGDYNEKLFF.

This rearrangement joins TRBV7-8 to TRBJ2-3; D might be TRBD2 (5 bases). The germline V gene has CDR1 SGHVS and CDR2 FQNEAQ. Trimming took off 10 bases at V and 2 bases at J, with 13 bases between the two ends. The CDR3 extends over 13 amino acids. The CDR3 bases are TGTGCCACTGCCGGGATCGACACAGATACGCAGTATTTT. Its translation: CATAGIDTDTQYF. Full variable domain (remainder filled in from reference TRBV7-8 and TRBJ2-3): GAGVSQSPRYKVAKRGQDVALRCDPISGHVSLFWYQQALGQGPEFLTYFQNEAQLDKSGLPSDRFFAERPEGSVSTLKIQRTQQEDSAVYLCATAGIDTDTQYFGPGTRLTVL.

V is TRBV2 and J is TRBJ1-5; D is unresolved. Germline values: CDR1 SNHLY, CDR2 FYNNEI. V lost 5 bases and J lost 4, with 9 bases in between. This CDR3 is 13 amino acids long. The chain's CDR3 is CASSSPPNQPQHF. DNA for the CDR3: TGTGCCAGCAGTTCACCCCCGAATCAGCCCCAGCATTTT.

This chain uses TRBV29-1 with TRBJ2-7, with D perhaps matching TRBD2 (5 bases). This CDR3 contains 14 residues. From germline, CDR1 is SQVTM and CDR2 ANQGSEA. Deletions cut 0 bases from V and 1 base from J, with 10 bases between. The CDR3, as DNA: TGCAGCGTTGAAGAAACTAGAGATTCCTACGAGCAGTACTTC. It encodes CSVEETRDSYEQYF.

V and J are TRBV7-3 and TRBJ2-5, with D possibly being TRBD1 (6 bases). From germline, CDR1 is SGHTA and CDR2 FQGTGA. The CDR3 spans 15 residues. The ends were cut back, 2 bases at V and 5 bases at J, with 15 bases in the middle. The CDR3 DNA reads as TGTGCCAGCAGCTTAGGGGCAGGGGATGGCGAGACCCAGTACTTC. It is translated as CASSLGAGDGETQYF.